This T cell receptor (beta chain) was sequenced during a study of blood T cells in healthy people across ages. About this clonotype itself: Its target is not known. The junction shows a germline mismatch at one end, possibly a read error.

This CDR3 is 17 amino acids long. Germline assignment: CDR1 LGHNA and CDR2 YSLEER. The study, taken as a whole, reports: PBMCs that were unsorted prevented a conclusive naive versus antigen-experienced comparison.

For the second PCR, which ran for about 7 to 11 cycles, a sample-barcoded 5' primer and a J-beta primer mix were used. MiXCR, applied by TCRdb to the 5' RACE reads, yields one record per CDR3 protein. Of 550,000 to 600,000 distinct CDR3 sequences in the sample, around half are singletons; the top ten hold around 23%. This clonotype was sampled from an elderly man in good health. The sample was blood. This sequence joins TRBV4-3 and TRBJ2-1; 7 bases agree with TRBD2. CDR3 region: CASSQRSGDRSYNGQFF. The CDR3 DNA reads as TGCGCCAGCAGCCAGAGAAGCGGGGATAGGTCCTACAATGGGCAGTTCTTC.